These 17 T cell receptor beta chains came from one sample sequenced in a study of T cells in localized non-small cell lung cancer. TCRdb's copy holds only in-frame clones and misses some; the assay was immunoSEQ multiplex PCR. The sample consists of 20,000 to 30,000 clones, roughly 87% of them appearing once. The sample consisted of peripheral blood, taken before any cancer treatment. The receptors here all came from a male donor aged 60 or over with stage I squamous cell lung carcinoma.

This clone came up once. V is TRBV29-1 and J is TRBJ2-1; 10 bases map to TRBD2. The trim removed 3 bases at V and 10 bases at J, leaving 12 bases unmatched. The CDR3 totals 15 residues. Germline V gives CDR1 SQVTM, CDR2 ANQGSEA. The DNA for the CDR3 is TGCAGCGTTGATACGGCTAGCGGGGGAATAGGGGAGCAGTTCTTC. It encodes CSVDTASGGIGEQFF.

The rearrangement joins TRBV5-1 to TRBJ2-1; D perhaps matches TRBD2 (5 bases). The CDR3 has 14 residues. CDR1 and CDR2 from the germline V gene are SGHRS and YFSETQ. The V gene lost 4 bases and the J gene lost 7 bases, with 15 bases spanning the gap. The CDR3 DNA sequence: TGCGCCAGCAGCACCCGCCGTGGGGAGAATGAGCAGTTCTTC. It codes for CASSTRRGENEQFF.

J is TRBJ1-4 and V is TRBV6-1, with D tentatively TRBD1 (5 bases). With 7 bases removed from V and 8 bases from J, the gap between germline ends came to 17 bases. The CDR3 consists of 14 residues. The germline gives CDR1 MNHNS, CDR2 SASEGT. Written as DNA, the CDR3 is TGTGCCAGCAATCCTCGGGGGTCGGACGAAAAACTGTTTTTT. Its translation is CASNPRGSDEKLFF.

V gene TRBV4-1 combines with J gene TRBJ1-2; a possible D gene is TRBD1 (6 bases). From germline, CDR1 is MGHRA and CDR2 YSYEKL. The CDR3 sequence is 16 residues long. Trimming pared 5 bases from V and 0 bases from J, leaving 16 bases between. For the CDR3, the DNA is TGCGCCAGCAGCGAAGGCGGGGGCTACACTAACTATGGCTACACCTTC. Protein product: CASSEGGGYTNYGYTF.

This sequence joins TRBV7-2 and TRBJ1-2; 8 nucleotides line up with TRBD1. The ends lost 1 base at V and 4 bases at J; junction bases unmatched: 2. The CDR3 runs 14 residues. CDR1 SGHTA and CDR2 FQGNSA come from the germline V gene. CDR3 loop: CASSLDRGFYGYTF. In nucleotides, the CDR3 is TGTGCCAGCAGCTTAGACAGGGGGTTCTATGGCTACACCTTC.

This sequence joins TRBV6-5 and TRBJ1-6; D gene unclear. CDR1 and CDR2 from the germline V gene are MNHEY and SVGAGI. V was shortened by 6 bases and J by 10 bases, with 10 bases between the two germline ends. This CDR3 has 12 residues. CDR3 nucleotides: TGTGCCAGCAGGGCACTTCGATCACCCCTCCACTTT. Protein sequence: CASRALRSPLHF.

This chain joins TRBV19 and TRBJ2-7, with D unresolved. V gave up 4 bases and J gave up 3 bases, with 13 bases separating them. CDR1 is LNHDA and CDR2 is SQIVND in the germline V gene (reference sequence). The CDR3 length is 14 residues. DNA for the CDR3: TGTGCCAGTAGTAATCCTTCACTTTACTACGAGCAGTACTTC. Its protein is CASSNPSLYYEQYF.

The J gene is TRBJ1-4, the V gene TRBV19; 7 nucleotides line up with TRBD1. The trim removed 8 bases at V and 6 bases at J, leaving 9 bases unmatched. Germline CDR1 is LNHDA and CDR2 is SQIVND (reference sequence). This CDR3 is 14 amino acids long. This chain's CDR3 is CASGRGHGDEKLFF. The CDR3 DNA is TGTGCCAGTGGGAGGGGGCATGGAGATGAAAAACTGTTTTTT.

J is TRBJ2-5 and V is TRBV5-4, with TRBD1 matching 9 bases. CDR1 SGHNT and CDR2 YYREEE come from the germline V gene (reference sequence). V gave up 4 bases and J gave up 1 base; unmatched junction bases: 2. The CDR3 length is 14 residues. This CDR3 is CASSGTGSQETQYF. Written as DNA, the CDR3 is TGTGCCAGCAGCGGGACAGGGAGCCAAGAGACCCAGTACTTC.

This clone was seen only once. The rearrangement uses TRBV7-8 and TRBJ2-1, with a possible D match to TRBD1 (5 bases). CDR1 and CDR2 from the germline V gene are SGHVS and FQNEAQ. This CDR3 has 13 residues. Trimming left V 0 bases short and J 9 bases short, with 9 bases between. The CDR3 loop is CASSLASTGEQFF. The CDR3 DNA sequence: TGTGCCAGCAGCTTAGCGTCAACAGGTGAGCAGTTCTTC.

The chain links TRBV9 to TRBJ1-4; TRBD1 might be the D (6 bases). This CDR3 has 14 amino acids. V was clipped by 0 bases and J by 5 bases, with 8 bases between them. Germline V gene lookup returns CDR1 SGDLS and CDR2 YYNGEE. CDR3 region: CASSVGTGNEKLFF. CDR3 nucleotide sequence: TGTGCCAGCAGCGTAGGCACAGGGAATGAAAAACTGTTTTTT.

This clone was seen a few times. The chain has TRBV4-1 and TRBJ1-2; the D is unclear. The CDR3 totals 15 residues. Germline V gene data show CDR1 as MGHRA and CDR2 as YSYEKL. Deletions cut 1 base from V and 1 base from J, with 10 bases between. CDR3 sequence (DNA): TGCGCCAGCAGCCAAGGGGCTCCCCTTAACTATGGCTACACCTTC. Its translation: CASSQGAPLNYGYTF.

This clone was seen just once. The gene calls are TRBV5-4 and TRBJ1-2, with 7 bases matching TRBD1. Germline CDR1 and CDR2: SGHNT and YYREEE (reference sequence). This CDR3 contains 15 residues. V lost 2 bases to trimming and J lost 0 bases; unmatched junction nucleotides: 4. The CDR3 coding sequence is TGTGCCAGCAGCTTAGGGACAGCCTCTAACTATGGCTACACCTTC. Translation: CASSLGTASNYGYTF.

The V gene is TRBV2, the J gene TRBJ1-1, with TRBD1 matching 7 bases. Germline CDR1 and CDR2: SNHLY and FYNNEI. V lost 10 bases, J lost 4 bases, and 9 bases stayed unmatched. The CDR3 consists of 13 residues. The CDR3 is CATQGQAGTEAFF. CDR3 in DNA: TGTGCCACACAAGGACAGGCCGGCACTGAAGCTTTCTTT.

The chain combines TRBV27 with TRBJ1-6; D is unresolved. Looked up from germline, CDR1 is MNHEY and CDR2 is SMNVEV (reference sequence). This CDR3 spans 13 amino acids. The germline V and J ends were trimmed by 4 bases and 7 bases, with 8 bases remaining between them. This CDR3 reads CASSSSRNSPLHF. CDR3 DNA: TGTGCCAGCAGTTCTAGTCGGAATTCACCCCTCCACTTT.

The V and J genes are TRBV4-3 and TRBJ2-1, with TRBD2 matching over 13 bases. CDR1 is LGHNA and CDR2 is YSLEER in the germline V gene. The CDR3 spans 18 residues. Germline trimming cut 4 bases from V and 1 base from J; bases unmatched to any gene: 7. CDR3 bases: TGCGCCAGCAGCCGAGGACTAGCGGGAGATGGGTCCTACAATGAGCAGTTCTTC. This codes for CASSRGLAGDGSYNEQFF.

The chain employs TRBV11-2 and TRBJ1-3; 9 bases map to TRBD1. V shed 4 bases and J 1 base; nucleotides not matched to a gene: 2. The CDR3 has 15 residues. The germline V gene has CDR1 SGHAT and CDR2 FQNNGV. The CDR3 region is CASSSTGGSGNTIYF. CDR3 sequence (DNA): TGTGCCAGCAGCTCGACAGGGGGGTCTGGAAACACCATATATTTT.